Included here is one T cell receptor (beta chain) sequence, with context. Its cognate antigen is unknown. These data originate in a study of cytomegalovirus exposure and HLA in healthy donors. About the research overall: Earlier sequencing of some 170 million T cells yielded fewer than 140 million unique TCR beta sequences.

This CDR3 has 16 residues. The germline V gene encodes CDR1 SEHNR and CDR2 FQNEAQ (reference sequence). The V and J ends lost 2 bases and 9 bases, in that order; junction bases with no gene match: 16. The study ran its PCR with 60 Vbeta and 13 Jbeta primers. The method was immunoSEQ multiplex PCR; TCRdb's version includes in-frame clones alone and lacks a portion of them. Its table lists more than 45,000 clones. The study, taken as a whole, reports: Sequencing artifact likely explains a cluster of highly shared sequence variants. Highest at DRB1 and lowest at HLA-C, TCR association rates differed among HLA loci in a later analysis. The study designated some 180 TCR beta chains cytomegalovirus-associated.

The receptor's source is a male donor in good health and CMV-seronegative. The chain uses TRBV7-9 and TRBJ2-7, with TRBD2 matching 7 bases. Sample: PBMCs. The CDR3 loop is CASSLKGAGPLEGQYF. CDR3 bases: TGTGCCAGCAGCTTAAAGGGAGCGGGACCCCTCGAGGGGCAGTACTTC.